The present T cell receptor (beta chain) was sequenced within a study of T-cell memory formation after mild COVID-19. Study conclusions and caveats: Clones that contracted from day 15 to 85 had balanced CD4/CD8; later expanders were CD4+ biased. Chiefly within CM and EM were the contracting CD4+ clones; CD8+ ones were within EMRA.

TCRdb re-derived calls from the 5' RACE reads in MiXCR, one entry per CDR3 protein. The table lists about 340,000 distinct CDR3 sequences, more than 20% of them singletons. Ten or more counts support this clonotype. Its specificity is not known. Sequencing used PBMCs or a T cell subset sorted from them (not recorded which). The origin of this receptor is an adult woman who had mild COVID-19 (a few samples of this study predate the infection). Cell type and time point are not known.

The CDR3 spells CASKDGGGIQETQYF. The CDR3 DNA sequence: TGTGCCAGTAAAGATGGAGGAGGGATCCAAGAGACCCAGTACTTC. The gene calls are TRBV19 and TRBJ2-5; D may be TRBD2 (6 bases). The CDR3 loop spans 15 amino acids. The germline V and J ends were trimmed by 7 bases and 1 base, with 16 bases remaining between them. Germline loops: CDR1 LNHDA, CDR2 SQIVND (reference sequence).